The 20 T cell receptor beta chains given below trace back to one sample, sequenced in a study of shared clonotypes between healthy human individuals (dated by TCRdb to the early 2020s). The library was built by means of the immunoSEQ multiplex PCR assay. TCRdb took over this immuneACCESS table, retaining in-frame rearrangements with V and J assigned. Such tables are incomplete; in checked studies, under half of the missing clones stem from an unresolved V gene, and the remainder is unexplained. This sample has roughly 2 million clones in its table, and 85% to 95% of those were observed once. The biggest ten clones account for approximately 0.13% of the sample. The sequencing sample was made of naive CD4+ T cells sorted from blood. This specimen's cell subset or site label, per the study, means: CD45RA+ positively selected. The receptors were gathered from a man aged 18 to 30 in good health.

The chain combines TRBV6-1 with TRBJ2-7; D is ambiguous. Germline-derived CDR1 and CDR2 are MNHNS and SASEGT. The CDR3 loop spans 14 amino acids. The V end lost 2 bases, the J end lost 4 bases, and 12 bases lay between the germline ends. The CDR3 coding sequence is TGTGCCAGCAGTGAAAGGGCAGCACTATACGAGCAGTACTTC. This sequence encodes CASSERAALYEQYF.

J is TRBJ1-5 and V is TRBV19, with 8 bases fitting TRBD1. Germline lookup yields CDR1 LNHDA and CDR2 SQIVND (reference sequence). V shed 6 bases, J shed 8 bases, and the junction held 6 bases outside the gene matches. This CDR3 spans 13 amino acids. Written as DNA, the CDR3 is TGTGCCAGTAGGACAGGGGCCCTTGAGCCCCAGCATTTT. Its translation: CASRTGALEPQHF.

The chain employs TRBV15 and TRBJ1-6, with a possible D match to TRBD1 (5 bases). CDR1 is LNHNV and CDR2 is YYDKDF in the germline V gene (reference sequence). The V end was cut by 0 bases, the J end by 4 bases, with 19 bases between. This CDR3 region has 19 residues. The CDR3 DNA reads TGTGCCACCAGCAGAGATCTAAATCTGGTCGACAGTTATAATTCACCCCTCCACTTT. Translation gives CATSRDLNLVDSYNSPLHF.

The rearrangement joins TRBV18 to TRBJ2-5; D ambiguous. There are 14 residues in the CDR3. Looked up from germline, CDR1 is KGHSH and CDR2 is LQKENI. Trimming cost V 5 bases and J 5 bases, with 15 bases left between them. CDR3 nucleotide sequence: TGTGCCAGCTCATCGACCGCAGCCGGGGAGACCCAGTACTTC. It is translated as CASSSTAAGETQYF.

A single count supports this clone. The same CDR3 also results from other DNA sequences found in this sample. The chain carries TRBV20-1 and TRBJ1-4; possibly TRBD1 for D (5 bases). From germline, CDR1 is DFQATT and CDR2 SNEGSKA (reference sequence). The CDR3 has 11 amino acids. Trimming took off 5 bases at V and 7 bases at J, with 8 bases between the two ends. CDR3 DNA: TGCAGTGCTTCCAGGGTTGAAAAACTGTTTTTT. It yields the protein CSASRVEKLFF.

As concerns this clone: One base away lies a much larger clone, so this may be a sequencing read error. The V gene is TRBV11-2, the J gene TRBJ2-2; D uncertain. Germline CDR1 is SGHAT and CDR2 is FQNNGV. V was trimmed by 5 bases and J by 1 base, leaving 5 bases between them. The CDR3 has 13 residues. CDR3 amino acids: CASSVVNTGELFF. In DNA, the CDR3 is TGTGCCAGCAGCGTGGTGAACACCGGGGAGCTGTTTTTT.

This clone was counted once. The chain links TRBV6-1 to TRBJ1-6; a possible D gene is TRBD1 (5 bases). The CDR3 consists of 16 residues. Looked up from germline, CDR1 is MNHNS and CDR2 is SASEGT. Trimming stripped 0 bases from V and 8 bases from J, with 14 bases between. CDR3 in DNA: TGTGCCAGCAGTGAAGCGGGGCATTCAGGGTATTCACCCCTCCACTTT. It codes for CASSEAGHSGYSPLHF.

The CDR3 protein is CASSQDQPGGNEKLFF. The DNA for the CDR3 is TGCGCCAGCAGCCAAGATCAGCCGGGAGGGAATGAAAAACTGTTTTTT. This rearrangement joins TRBV4-3 to TRBJ1-4; D gene unclear. Germline-derived CDR1 and CDR2 are LGHNA and YSLEER. Trimming took off 0 bases at V and 5 bases at J, with 13 bases between the two ends. CDR3 length: 16 residues.

This chain uses TRBV6-4 with TRBJ2-3; either TRBD1 or TRBD2 may fit D (6 bases each). The ends were cut back, 5 bases at V and 6 bases at J, with 15 bases in the middle. Germline values: CDR1 MRHNA, CDR2 SNTAGT. This CDR3 is 14 amino acids long. The CDR3 region is CASSISGASDTQYF. The CDR3 DNA sequence: TGTGCCAGCAGTATTTCGGGGGCGTCGGATACGCAGTATTTT.

The chain uses TRBV2 and TRBJ1-6; no definite D call. In germline, CDR1 is SNHLY, CDR2 FYNNEI. V lost 7 bases and J 7 bases, leaving 11 bases between the germline ends. This CDR3 region has 13 residues. The CDR3 reads CASKKGRNSPLHF. As DNA, the CDR3 is TGTGCCAGCAAAAAAGGACGGAATTCACCCCTCCACTTT.

A note on this clone: Different DNA sequences within this sample yield the same CDR3. This chain uses TRBV5-1 with TRBJ2-3; 7 bases are shared with TRBD2. The V gene's germline CDR1 is SGHRS and CDR2 YFSETQ. CDR3 length: 16 amino acids. J lost 3 bases, V lost 0 bases, and 7 bases had no gene match. CDR3 sequence (DNA): TGCGCCAGCAGCTTGGGGGGCGGGAGAGGAACAGATACGCAGTATTTT. This encodes CASSLGGGRGTDTQYF.

This chain's CDR3 is CATSREKTGYSYEQYF. DNA of the CDR3: TGTGCCACCAGCAGAGAAAAAACAGGGTACTCCTACGAGCAGTACTTC. This sequence joins TRBV15 and TRBJ2-7, with D perhaps matching TRBD1 (6 bases). CDR1 and CDR2 from the germline V gene are LNHNV and YYDKDF (reference sequence). V was clipped by 0 bases and J by 0 bases, with 12 bases between them. The CDR3 covers 16 residues.

The J gene is TRBJ2-1, the V gene TRBV7-8; D tentatively fits TRBD1 or TRBD2 (5 bases each). The V and J ends lost 4 bases and 7 bases respectively, with 23 bases between them. Per germline, CDR1 SGHVS and CDR2 FQNEAQ. The CDR3 contains 17 residues. The CDR3 sequence: CASSSRNRLGEHNEQFF. CDR3 sequence (DNA): TGTGCCAGCAGCTCTAGAAATCGGTTGGGGGAACATAATGAGCAGTTCTTC.

This chain connects TRBV5-1 to TRBJ1-2; possible D gene TRBD1, 5 bases. The V gene lost 0 bases and the J gene lost 3 bases, with 12 bases spanning the gap. The CDR3 runs 15 residues. Per germline, CDR1 SGHRS and CDR2 YFSETQ. This chain's CDR3 is CASSLGAGNDYGYTF. The CDR3 DNA is TGCGCCAGCAGCTTGGGGGCAGGGAATGACTATGGCTACACCTTC.

The chain recombines TRBV18 with TRBJ1-1; D gene uncertain. This CDR3 contains 15 residues. V dropped 3 bases and J dropped 5 bases, with 16 bases sitting between them. Germline CDR1 and CDR2: KGHSH and LQKENI. CDR3 bases: TGTGCCAGCTCACCGCCTTTATCTGTGAGAACTGAAGCTTTCTTT. Protein product: CASSPPLSVRTEAFF.

This sequence joins TRBV7-9 and TRBJ1-2; D is possibly TRBD1 (5 bases). The CDR3 consists of 16 residues. Trimming took 2 bases from V and 0 from J, leaving 13 bases between them. Germline values: CDR1 SEHNR, CDR2 FQNEAQ (reference sequence). DNA for the CDR3: TGTGCCAGCAGCTTAAAGGGTGGGACGGCTAACTATGGCTACACCTTC. Translation: CASSLKGGTANYGYTF.

Turning to this clone: Because the CDR3's place on the DNA is in doubt, the DNA is left out and the CDR3 is given as listed by TCRdb. The chain is built from TRBV12-2 and TRBJ2-3; the table calls TRBD1, which could not be checked here. TRBV12-2 is a recognized pseudogene. The CDR3 spans 18 amino acids, including both terminal residues. This CDR3 reads CASRLARRDRVAGGSQYF.

The chain has TRBV7-9 and TRBJ2-5, with TRBD2 matching 9 bases. V shed 3 bases and J 2 bases; nucleotides not matched to a gene: 4. Germline V gene data show CDR1 as SEHNR and CDR2 as FQNEAQ (reference sequence). The CDR3 covers 15 residues. The chain's CDR3 is CASSFSGGIQETQYF. CDR3 bases: TGTGCCAGCAGCTTCAGCGGGGGGATTCAAGAGACCCAGTACTTC.

The chain employs TRBV7-2 and TRBJ2-1; TRBD2 is a possible D gene (6 bases). From germline, CDR1 is SGHTA and CDR2 FQGNSA. The CDR3 extends over 14 amino acids. V was cut by 1 base and J by 10 bases, with 14 bases left in between. CDR3 loop: CASSLGGTPAEQFF. The DNA of the CDR3 is TGTGCCAGCAGCTTAGGTGGGACTCCCGCCGAGCAGTTCTTC.

Only one count was recorded for this clone. The chain couples TRBV5-1 to TRBJ1-4, with 10 bases identical to TRBD1. V shed 5 bases and J 5 bases; nucleotides not matched to a gene: 6. Germline V gene lookup returns CDR1 SGHRS and CDR2 YFSETQ. CDR3 length: 15 residues. The CDR3 bases are TGCGCCAGCAGTTCACCGGGACAGGGGAATGAAAAACTGTTTTTT. Translating it yields CASSSPGQGNEKLFF. Complete variable domain (other parts from reference TRBV5-1 and TRBJ1-4): KAGVTQTPRYLIKTRGQQVTLSCSPISGHRSVSWYQQTPGQGLQFLFEYFSETQRNKGNFPGRFSGRQFSNSRSEMNVSTLELGDSALYLCASSSPGQGNEKLFFGSGTQLSVL.